This T cell receptor beta chain appears in the sequencing data of a study of tumor and adjacent non-tumor tissue in lung cancer. This sample's RNA came from whole unsorted tissue. A word on this clonotype: The junction and the germline gene differ at one end; a read error may be behind it.

Three rounds of nested PCR, following a modified ARM-PCR protocol, produced the TCRbeta library. Using its own MiXCR run on the multiplex PCR reads, TCRdb lists one record per CDR3 protein. The sample records approximately 65,000 distinct CDR3 sequences, 60% being singletons. The CDR3 length is 12 residues. CDR1 is MNHEY and CDR2 is SVGAGI in the germline V gene. Sequenced sample: lung tumor tissue. The chain links TRBV6-5 to TRBJ2-1; D may be TRBD1 (6 bases). The receptor was derived from a man aged 45-60 years with non-small cell lung cancer. In DNA form, the CDR3 reads TGTGTCAACAGAACCACAGGGCCTGAGCAGTTGTTC. It encodes CVNRTTGPEQLF.